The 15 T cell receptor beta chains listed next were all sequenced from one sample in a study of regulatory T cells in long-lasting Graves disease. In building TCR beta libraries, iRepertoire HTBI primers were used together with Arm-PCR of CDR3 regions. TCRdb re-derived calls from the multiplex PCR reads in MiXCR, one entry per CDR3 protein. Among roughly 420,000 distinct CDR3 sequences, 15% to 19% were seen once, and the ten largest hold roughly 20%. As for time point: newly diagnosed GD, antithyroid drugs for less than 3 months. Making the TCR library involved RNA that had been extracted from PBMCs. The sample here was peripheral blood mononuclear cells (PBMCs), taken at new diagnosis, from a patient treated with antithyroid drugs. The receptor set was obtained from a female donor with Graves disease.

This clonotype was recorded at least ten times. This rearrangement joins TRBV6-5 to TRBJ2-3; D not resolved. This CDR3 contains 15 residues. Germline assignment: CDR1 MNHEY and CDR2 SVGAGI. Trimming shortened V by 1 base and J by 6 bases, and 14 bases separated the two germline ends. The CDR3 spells CASSYYDGRGDTQYF. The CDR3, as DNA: TGTGCCAGCAGTTACTACGACGGGCGTGGGGATACGCAGTATTTT.

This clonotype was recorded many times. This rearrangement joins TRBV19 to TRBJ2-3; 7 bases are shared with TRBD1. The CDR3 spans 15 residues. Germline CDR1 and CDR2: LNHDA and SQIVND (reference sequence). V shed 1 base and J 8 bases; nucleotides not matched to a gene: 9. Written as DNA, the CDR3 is TGTGCCAGTAGTATAGGAGGGGGCGGGCGCCGTACGCAGTATTTT. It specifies CASSIGGGGRRTQYF. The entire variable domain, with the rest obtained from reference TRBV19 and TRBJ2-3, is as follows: DGGITQSPKYLFRKEGQNVTLSCEQNLNHDAMYWYRQDPGQGLRLIYYSQIVNDFQKGDIAEGYSVSREKKESFPLTVTSAQKNPTAFYLCASSIGGGGRRTQYFGPGTRLTVL.

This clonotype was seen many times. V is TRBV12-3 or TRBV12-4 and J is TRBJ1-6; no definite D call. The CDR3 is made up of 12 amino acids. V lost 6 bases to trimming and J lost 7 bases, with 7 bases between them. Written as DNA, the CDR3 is TGTGCCAGCAGCTTGGGGAATTCACCCCTCCACTTT. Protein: CASSLGNSPLHF.

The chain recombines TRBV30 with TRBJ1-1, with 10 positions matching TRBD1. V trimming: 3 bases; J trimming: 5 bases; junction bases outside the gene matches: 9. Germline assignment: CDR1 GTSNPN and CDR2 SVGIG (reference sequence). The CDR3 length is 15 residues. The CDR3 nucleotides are TGTGCCTGGAGACATCGGGACAGGGGAAGGACTGAAGCTTTCTTT. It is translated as CAWRHRDRGRTEAFF.

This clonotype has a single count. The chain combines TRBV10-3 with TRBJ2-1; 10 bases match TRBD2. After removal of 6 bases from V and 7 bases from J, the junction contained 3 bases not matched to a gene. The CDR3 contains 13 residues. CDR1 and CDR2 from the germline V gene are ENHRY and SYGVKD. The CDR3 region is CAISSGGANEQFF. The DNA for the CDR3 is TGTGCCATCAGCAGCGGGGGGGCTAATGAGCAGTTCTTC.

CDR3 coding DNA: TGTGCCAGCAGTTACTCGAGGCTCCCCACAGATACGCAGTATTTT. Its protein product is CASSYSRLPTDTQYF. The rearrangement uses TRBV2 and TRBJ2-3; D is uncertain. V shed 5 bases and J shed 2 bases, with 14 bases lying between them. Germline V gene lookup returns CDR1 SNHLY and CDR2 FYNNEI. The CDR3 has 15 residues.

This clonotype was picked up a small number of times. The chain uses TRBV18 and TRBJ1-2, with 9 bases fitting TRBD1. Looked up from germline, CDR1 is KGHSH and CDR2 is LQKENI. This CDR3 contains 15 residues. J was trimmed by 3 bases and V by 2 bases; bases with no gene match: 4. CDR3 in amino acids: CASSPEDRGDYGYTF. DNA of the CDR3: TGTGCCAGCTCACCAGAGGACAGGGGTGACTATGGCTACACCTTC.

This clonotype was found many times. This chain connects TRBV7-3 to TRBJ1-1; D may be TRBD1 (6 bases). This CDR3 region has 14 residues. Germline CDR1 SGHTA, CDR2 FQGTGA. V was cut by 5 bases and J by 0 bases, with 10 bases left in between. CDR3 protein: CASSADRLNTEAFF. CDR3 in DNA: TGTGCCAGCAGCGCAGACAGGCTGAACACTGAAGCTTTCTTT.

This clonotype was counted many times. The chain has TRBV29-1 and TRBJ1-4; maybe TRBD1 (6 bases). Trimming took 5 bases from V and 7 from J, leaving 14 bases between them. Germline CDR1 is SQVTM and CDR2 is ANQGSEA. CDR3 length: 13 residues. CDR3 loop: CSVQQGRGEKLFF. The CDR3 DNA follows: TGCAGCGTTCAACAGGGTAGAGGTGAAAAACTGTTTTTT.

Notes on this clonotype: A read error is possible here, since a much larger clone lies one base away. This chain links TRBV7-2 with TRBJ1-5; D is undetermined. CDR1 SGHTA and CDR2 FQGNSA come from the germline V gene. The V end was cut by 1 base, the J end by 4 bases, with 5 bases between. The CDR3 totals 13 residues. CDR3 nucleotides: TGTGCCAGCAGCTTAGATCAGAATCAGCCCCAGCATTTT. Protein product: CASSLDQNQPQHF.

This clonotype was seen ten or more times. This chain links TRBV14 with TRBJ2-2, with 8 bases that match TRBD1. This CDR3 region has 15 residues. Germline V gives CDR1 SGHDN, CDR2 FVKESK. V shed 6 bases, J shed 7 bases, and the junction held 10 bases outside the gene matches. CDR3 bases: TGTGCCAGCAGATCGGGACAGGCCCGTCTCGGGGAGCTGTTTTTT. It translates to CASRSGQARLGELFF.

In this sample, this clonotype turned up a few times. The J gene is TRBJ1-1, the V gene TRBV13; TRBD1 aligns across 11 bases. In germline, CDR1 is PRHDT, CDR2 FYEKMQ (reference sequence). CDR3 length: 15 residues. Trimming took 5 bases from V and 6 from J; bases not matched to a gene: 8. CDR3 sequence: CASSPRTGGVSEAFF. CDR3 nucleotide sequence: TGTGCCAGCAGCCCCCGGACAGGGGGCGTTTCTGAAGCTTTCTTT.

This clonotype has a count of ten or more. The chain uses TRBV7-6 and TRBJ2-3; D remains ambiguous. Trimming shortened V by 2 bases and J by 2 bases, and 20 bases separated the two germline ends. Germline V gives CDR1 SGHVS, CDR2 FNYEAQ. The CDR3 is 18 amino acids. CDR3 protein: CASSLYTETTVSTDTQYF. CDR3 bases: TGTGCCAGCAGCTTATATACCGAGACCACTGTCTCCACAGATACGCAGTATTTT.

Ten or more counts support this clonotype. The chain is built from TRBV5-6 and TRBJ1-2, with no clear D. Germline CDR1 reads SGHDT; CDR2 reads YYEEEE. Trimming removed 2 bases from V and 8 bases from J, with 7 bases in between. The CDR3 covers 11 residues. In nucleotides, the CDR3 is TGTGCCAGCAGCTTCGCAGGAGGCTACACCTTC. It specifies CASSFAGGYTF.

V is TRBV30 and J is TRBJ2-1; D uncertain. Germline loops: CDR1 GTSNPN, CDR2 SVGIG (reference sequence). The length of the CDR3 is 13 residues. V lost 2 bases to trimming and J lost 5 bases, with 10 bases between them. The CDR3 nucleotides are TGTGCCTGGAGTAAGGGTTGGGACAATGAGCAGTTCTTC. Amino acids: CAWSKGWDNEQFF.